This T cell receptor beta chain appears in the sequencing data of a study of cytomegalovirus exposure and HLA in healthy donors. General study points: The study assumed roughly uniform donor sequencing depth for presence/absence analyses. In a later analysis, at a false discovery rate of 0.05, about 17,000 TCR beta sequences matched HLA alleles. In vitro data verified three CMV-associated chains as specific for CMV antigens. Both high specificity and high sensitivity reportedly marked the classifier's diagnosis of cytomegalovirus status.

This clone was counted once. Its matching antigen is unknown. PCR used 60 Vbeta primers and 13 Jbeta primers. Using immunoSEQ multiplex PCR, the repertoire was profiled, and TCRdb retains in-frame clones only, with some absent. This table has 150,000 to 200,000 clones, around 70% appearing once. Trimming shortened V by 1 base and J by 4 bases, and 13 bases separated the two germline ends. Germline values: CDR1 SGHVS, CDR2 FNYEAQ. This CDR3 spans 15 amino acids. Material: PBMCs. This chain uses TRBV7-6 with TRBJ1-2; D may be TRBD1 (5 bases). The sequence was collected from a man aged 18 to 29 in good health and CMV-seropositive. Written as DNA, the CDR3 is TGTGCCAGCAGCTTAGACCGCGGAGGGGCCTATGGCTACACCTTC. Translation gives CASSLDRGGAYGYTF.